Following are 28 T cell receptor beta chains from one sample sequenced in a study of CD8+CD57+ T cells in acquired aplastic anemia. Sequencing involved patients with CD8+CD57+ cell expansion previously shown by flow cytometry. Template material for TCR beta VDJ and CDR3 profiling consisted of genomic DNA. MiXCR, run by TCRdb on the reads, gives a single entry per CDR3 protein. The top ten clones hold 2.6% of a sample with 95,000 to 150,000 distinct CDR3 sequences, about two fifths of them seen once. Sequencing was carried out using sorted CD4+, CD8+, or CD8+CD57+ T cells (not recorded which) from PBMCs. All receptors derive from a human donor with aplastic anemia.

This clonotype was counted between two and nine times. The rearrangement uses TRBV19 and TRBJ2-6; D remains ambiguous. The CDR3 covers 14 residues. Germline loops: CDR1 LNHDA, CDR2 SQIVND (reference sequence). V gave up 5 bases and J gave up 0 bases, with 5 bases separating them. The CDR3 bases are TGTGCCAGTAGTGCTCCCTCTGGGGCCAACGTCCTGACTTTC. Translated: CASSAPSGANVLTF.

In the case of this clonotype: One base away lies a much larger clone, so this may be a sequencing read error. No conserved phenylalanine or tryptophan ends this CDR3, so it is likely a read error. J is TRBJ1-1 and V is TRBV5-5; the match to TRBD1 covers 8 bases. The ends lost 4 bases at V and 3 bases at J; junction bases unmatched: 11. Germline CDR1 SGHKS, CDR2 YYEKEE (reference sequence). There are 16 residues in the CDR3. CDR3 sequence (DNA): TGTGCCAGCAGCACATCCTGGACAGGGCGGGACACTGAAGCTTTCTCT. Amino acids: CASSTSWTGRDTEAFS.

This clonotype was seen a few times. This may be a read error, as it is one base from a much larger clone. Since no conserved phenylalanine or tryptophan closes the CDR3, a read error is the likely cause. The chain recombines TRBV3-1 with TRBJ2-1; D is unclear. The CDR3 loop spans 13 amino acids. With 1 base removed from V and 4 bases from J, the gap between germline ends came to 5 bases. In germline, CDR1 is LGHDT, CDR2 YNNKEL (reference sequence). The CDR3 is CASSQGGYNEQFL. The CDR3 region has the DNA TGTGCCAGCAGCCAAGGGGGTTACAATGAGCAGTTCCTC.

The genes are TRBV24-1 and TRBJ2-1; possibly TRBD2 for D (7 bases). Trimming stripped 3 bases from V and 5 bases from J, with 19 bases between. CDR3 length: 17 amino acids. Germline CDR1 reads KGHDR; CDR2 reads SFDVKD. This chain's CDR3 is CATSDPTGRGGDNEQFF. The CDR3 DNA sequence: TGTGCCACCAGTGATCCTACAGGGAGGGGTGGCGACAATGAGCAGTTCTTC.

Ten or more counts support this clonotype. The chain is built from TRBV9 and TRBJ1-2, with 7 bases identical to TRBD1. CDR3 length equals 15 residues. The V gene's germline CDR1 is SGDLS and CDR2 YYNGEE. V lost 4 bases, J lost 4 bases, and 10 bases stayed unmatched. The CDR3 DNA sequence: TGTGCCAGCAGCCCGCGGACAGGTTCTACCTATGGCTACACCTTC. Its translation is CASSPRTGSTYGYTF.

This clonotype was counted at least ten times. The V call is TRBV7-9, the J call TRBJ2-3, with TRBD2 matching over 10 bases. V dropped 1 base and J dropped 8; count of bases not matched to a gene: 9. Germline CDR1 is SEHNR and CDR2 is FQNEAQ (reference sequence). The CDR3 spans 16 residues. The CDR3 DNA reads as TGTGCCAGCAGCTTAGAACTAGCGGGGAGTTCTGGTACGCAGTATTTT. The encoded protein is CASSLELAGSSGTQYF.

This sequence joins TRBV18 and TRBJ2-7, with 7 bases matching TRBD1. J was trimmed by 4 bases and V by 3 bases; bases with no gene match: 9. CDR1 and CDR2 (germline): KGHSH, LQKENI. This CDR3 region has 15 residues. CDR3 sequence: CASSPRQGGIYEQYF. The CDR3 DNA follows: TGTGCCAGCTCACCGAGACAGGGCGGTATATACGAGCAGTACTTC.

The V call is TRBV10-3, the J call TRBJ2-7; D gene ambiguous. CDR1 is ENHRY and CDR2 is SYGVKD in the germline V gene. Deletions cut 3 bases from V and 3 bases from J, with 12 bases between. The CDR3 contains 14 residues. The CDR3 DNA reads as TGTGCCATCAGTGACCAGGCATCTCTCTACGAGCAGTACTTC. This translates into CAISDQASLYEQYF.

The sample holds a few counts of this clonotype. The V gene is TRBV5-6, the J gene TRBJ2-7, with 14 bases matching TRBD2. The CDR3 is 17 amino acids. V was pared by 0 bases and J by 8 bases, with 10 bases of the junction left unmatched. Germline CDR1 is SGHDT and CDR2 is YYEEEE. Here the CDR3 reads CASSLGEIRLAGGQQYF. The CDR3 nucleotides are TGTGCCAGCAGCTTGGGAGAAATCAGACTAGCGGGGGGGCAGCAGTACTTC. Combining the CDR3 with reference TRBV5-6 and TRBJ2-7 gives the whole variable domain DAGVTQSPTHLIKTRGQQVTLRCSPKSGHDTVSWYQQALGQGPQFIFQYYEEEERQRGNFPDRFSGHQFPNYSSELNVNALLLGDSALYLCASSLGEIRLAGGQQYFGPGTRLTVT.

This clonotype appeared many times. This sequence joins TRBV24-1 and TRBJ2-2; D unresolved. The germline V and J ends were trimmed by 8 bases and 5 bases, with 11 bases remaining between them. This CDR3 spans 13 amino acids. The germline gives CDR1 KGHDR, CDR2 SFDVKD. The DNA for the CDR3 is TGTGCCACCAAAGGGTCTCCTACCGGGGAGCTGTTTTTT. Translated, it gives CATKGSPTGELFF.

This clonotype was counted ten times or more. The CDR3, as DNA: TGTGCCAGCAGTGTTGTCGGGACTAACTATGGCTACACCTTC. It codes for CASSVVGTNYGYTF. This rearrangement joins TRBV2 to TRBJ1-2; D ambiguous. Germline lookup yields CDR1 SNHLY and CDR2 FYNNEI. The V end lost 4 bases, the J end lost 0 bases, and 9 bases lay between the germline ends. This CDR3 is 14 amino acids long.

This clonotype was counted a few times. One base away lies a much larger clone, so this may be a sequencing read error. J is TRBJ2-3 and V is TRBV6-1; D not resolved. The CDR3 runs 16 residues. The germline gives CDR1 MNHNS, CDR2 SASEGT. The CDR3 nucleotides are TGTGCCTGCAGCCCTCGGTTGGGTATTAGCACAGATACGCAGTATTTT. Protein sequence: CACSPRLGISTDTQYF.

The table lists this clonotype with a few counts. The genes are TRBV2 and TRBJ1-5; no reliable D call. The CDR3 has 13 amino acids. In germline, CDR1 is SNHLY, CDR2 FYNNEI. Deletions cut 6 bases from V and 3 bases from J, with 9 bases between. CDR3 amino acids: CASSVGLNQPQHF. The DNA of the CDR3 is TGTGCCAGCAGCGTCGGACTCAATCAGCCCCAGCATTTT.

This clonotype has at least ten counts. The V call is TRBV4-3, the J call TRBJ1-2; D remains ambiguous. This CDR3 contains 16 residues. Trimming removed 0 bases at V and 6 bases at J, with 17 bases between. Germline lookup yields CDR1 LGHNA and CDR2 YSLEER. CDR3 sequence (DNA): TGCGCCAGCAGCCAAGATAGCGGGAGGTACGTTAATGGCTACACCTTC. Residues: CASSQDSGRYVNGYTF.

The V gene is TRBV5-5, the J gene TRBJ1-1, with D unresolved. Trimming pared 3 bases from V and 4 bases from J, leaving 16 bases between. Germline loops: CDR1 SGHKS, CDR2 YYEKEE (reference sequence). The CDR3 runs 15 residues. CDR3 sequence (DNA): TGTGCCAGCAGCTCCTATCGACCGGATGGCACTGAAGCTTTCTTT. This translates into CASSSYRPDGTEAFF.

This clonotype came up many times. The CDR3, as DNA: TGTGCCAGCGGGACTTTGCCGGGACAGGGTAACGATCAGCCCCAGCATTTT. This codes for CASGTLPGQGNDQPQHF. V and J are TRBV2 and TRBJ1-5; 9 bases map to TRBD1. From germline, CDR1 is SNHLY and CDR2 FYNNEI. V trimming: 8 bases; J trimming: 5 bases; junction bases outside the gene matches: 16. This CDR3 comprises 17 residues. Based on the CDR3 plus reference TRBV2 and TRBJ1-5, the full variable domain is EPEVTQTPSHQVTQMGQEVILRCVPISNHLYFYWYRQILGQKVEFLVSFYNNEISEKSEIFDDQFSVERPDGSNFTLKIRSTKLEDSAMYFCASGTLPGQGNDQPQHFGDGTRLSIL.

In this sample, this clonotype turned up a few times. The CDR3 reads CASSLRDRNTGELFF. The DNA for the CDR3 is TGTGCCAGCAGCTTACGGGACAGAAACACCGGGGAGCTGTTTTTT. The chain is built from TRBV11-3 and TRBJ2-2, with 7 bases lining up with TRBD1. Per germline, CDR1 SGHNT and CDR2 YENEEA. The J segment lost 2 bases and the V segment lost 2 bases, leaving 2 bases of the junction unmatched. This CDR3 is 15 amino acids long.

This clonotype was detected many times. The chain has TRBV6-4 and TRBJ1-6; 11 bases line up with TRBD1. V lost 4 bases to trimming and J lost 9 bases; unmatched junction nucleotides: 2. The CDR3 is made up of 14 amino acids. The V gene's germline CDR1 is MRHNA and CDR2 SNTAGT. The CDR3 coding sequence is TGTGCCAGCAGTGCGGACAGGGGGCCTTCACCCCTCCACTTT. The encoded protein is CASSADRGPSPLHF.

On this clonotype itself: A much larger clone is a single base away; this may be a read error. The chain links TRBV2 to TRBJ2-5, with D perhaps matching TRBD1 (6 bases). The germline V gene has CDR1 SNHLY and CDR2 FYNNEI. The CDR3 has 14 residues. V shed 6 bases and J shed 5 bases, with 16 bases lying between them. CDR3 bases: TGTGCCAGCAGCGCCGAACAGGGAAGGGAGACCCAGTACTTC. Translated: CASSAEQGRETQYF.

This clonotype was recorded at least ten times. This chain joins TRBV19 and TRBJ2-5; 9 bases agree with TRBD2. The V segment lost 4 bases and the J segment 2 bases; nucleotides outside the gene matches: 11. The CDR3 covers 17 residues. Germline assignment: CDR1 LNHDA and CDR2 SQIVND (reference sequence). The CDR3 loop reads CASSRFQQAGGQETQYF. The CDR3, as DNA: TGTGCCAGTAGTAGATTTCAACAAGCGGGGGGTCAAGAGACCCAGTACTTC.

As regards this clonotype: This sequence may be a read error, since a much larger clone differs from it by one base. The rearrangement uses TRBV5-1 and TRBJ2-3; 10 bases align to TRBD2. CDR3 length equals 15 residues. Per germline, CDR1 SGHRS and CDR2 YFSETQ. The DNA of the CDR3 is TGCGCCAGCACCAAGCGGGGGGGCGCGATGGATACGCGGTATTTT. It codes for CASTKRGGAMDTRYF.

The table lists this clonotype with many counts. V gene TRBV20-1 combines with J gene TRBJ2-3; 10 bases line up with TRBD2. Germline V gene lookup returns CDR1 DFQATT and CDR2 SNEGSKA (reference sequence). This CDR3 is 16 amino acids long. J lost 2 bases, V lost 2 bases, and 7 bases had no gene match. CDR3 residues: CSARIRTSGFTDTQYF. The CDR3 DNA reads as TGCAGTGCTAGAATCCGGACTAGCGGATTCACAGATACGCAGTATTTT.

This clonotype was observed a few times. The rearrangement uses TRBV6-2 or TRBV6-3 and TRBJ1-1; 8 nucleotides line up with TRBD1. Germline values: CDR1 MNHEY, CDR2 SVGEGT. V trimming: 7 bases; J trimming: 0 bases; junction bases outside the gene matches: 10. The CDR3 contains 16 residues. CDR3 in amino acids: CASTLLQGQVNTEAFF. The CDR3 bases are TGTGCCAGCACCTTACTACAGGGACAGGTGAACACTGAAGCTTTCTTT.

The CDR3 loop is CASSGQLFSGNTIYF. The CDR3 DNA is TGTGCCAGCAGTGGACAGCTTTTTTCTGGAAACACCATATATTTT. This chain uses TRBV6-1 with TRBJ1-3, with D possibly matching TRBD1 (5 bases). CDR1 is MNHNS, CDR2 SASEGT, per germline. With 4 bases removed from V and 1 base from J, the gap between germline ends came to 11 bases. This CDR3 is 15 amino acids long.

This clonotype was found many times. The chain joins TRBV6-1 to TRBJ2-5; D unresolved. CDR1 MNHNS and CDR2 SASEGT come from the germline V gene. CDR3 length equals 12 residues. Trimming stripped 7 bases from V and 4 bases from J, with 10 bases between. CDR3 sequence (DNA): TGTGCCAGCAACCCCGTCGGAGAGACCCAGTACTTC. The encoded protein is CASNPVGETQYF.

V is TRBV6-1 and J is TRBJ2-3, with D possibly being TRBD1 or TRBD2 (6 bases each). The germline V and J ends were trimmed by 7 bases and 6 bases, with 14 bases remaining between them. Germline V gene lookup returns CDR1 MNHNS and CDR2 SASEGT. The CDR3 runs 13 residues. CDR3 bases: TGTGCCAGCACGGGGGCCAACAGGGATACGCAGTATTTT. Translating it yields CASTGANRDTQYF.

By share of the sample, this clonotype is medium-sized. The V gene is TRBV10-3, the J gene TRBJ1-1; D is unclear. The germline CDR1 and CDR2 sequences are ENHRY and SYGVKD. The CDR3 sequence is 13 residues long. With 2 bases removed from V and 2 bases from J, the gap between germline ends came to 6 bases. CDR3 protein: CAISEGRNTEAFF. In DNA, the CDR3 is TGTGCCATCAGTGAGGGCAGAAACACTGAAGCTTTCTTT.

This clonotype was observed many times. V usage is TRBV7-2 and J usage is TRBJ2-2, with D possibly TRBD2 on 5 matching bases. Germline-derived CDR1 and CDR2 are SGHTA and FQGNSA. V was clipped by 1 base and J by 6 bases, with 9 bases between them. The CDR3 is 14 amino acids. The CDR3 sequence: CASSLDWRAGELFF. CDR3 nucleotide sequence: TGTGCCAGCAGCTTAGATTGGCGGGCCGGGGAGCTGTTTTTT.